This T cell receptor beta chain is from a study of T cell changes during pregnancy in multiple sclerosis. This clone was observed a single time. V lost 7 bases to trimming and J lost 2 bases; unmatched junction nucleotides: 9. Germline V gives CDR1 MNHNY, CDR2 SVGAGI (reference sequence). The CDR3 is 16 residues long. This table comes from immunoSEQ multiplex PCR, and its TCRdb copy is limited to in-frame clones, with some not included. The sample lists 45,000 to 50,000 clones, about 90% occurring once. The chain links TRBV6-6 to TRBJ1-5, with 9 bases aligning to TRBD1. The receptor comes from a female donor in good health, enrolled as a control in a pregnancy study. The material was CD4+ T cells from peripheral blood mononuclear cells, obtained in the second trimester of pregnancy. The CDR3 coding sequence is TGTGCCAGCAAAAATATGGACAGGGGTGGCAATCAGCCCCAGCATTTT. Translating gives CASKNMDRGGNQPQHF.